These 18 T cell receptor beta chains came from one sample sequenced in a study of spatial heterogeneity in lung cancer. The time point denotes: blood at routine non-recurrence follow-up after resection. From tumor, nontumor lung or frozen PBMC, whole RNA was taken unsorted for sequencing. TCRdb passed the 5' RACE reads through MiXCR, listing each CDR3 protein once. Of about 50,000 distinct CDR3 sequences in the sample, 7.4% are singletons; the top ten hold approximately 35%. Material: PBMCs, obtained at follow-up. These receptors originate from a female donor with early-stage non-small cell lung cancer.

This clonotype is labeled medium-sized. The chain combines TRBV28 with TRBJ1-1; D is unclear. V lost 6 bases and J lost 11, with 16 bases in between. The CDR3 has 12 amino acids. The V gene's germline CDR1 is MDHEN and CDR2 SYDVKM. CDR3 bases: TGTGCCAGCAGAACCGACGGACCGTCGGCTTTCTTT. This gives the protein CASRTDGPSAFF.

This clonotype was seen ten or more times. CDR3 protein: CASSLVRGIGYTQYF. The CDR3 region has the DNA TGTGCCAGCAGCTTAGTAAGGGGGATCGGTTATACGCAGTATTTT. The chain carries TRBV7-2 and TRBJ2-3, with a weak D call TRBD1 (6 bases). CDR1 and CDR2 from the germline V gene are SGHTA and FQGNSA. Trimming cost V 1 base and J 7 bases, with 15 bases left between them. The CDR3 is made up of 15 amino acids.

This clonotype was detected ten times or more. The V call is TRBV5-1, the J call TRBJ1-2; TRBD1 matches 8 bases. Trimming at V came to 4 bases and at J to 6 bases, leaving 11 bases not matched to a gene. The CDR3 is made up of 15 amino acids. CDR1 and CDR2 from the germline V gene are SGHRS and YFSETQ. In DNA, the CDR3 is TGCGCCAGCAGCGGGAGGTCCAGGGGGCAGAATGGCTACACCTTC. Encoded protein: CASSGRSRGQNGYTF.

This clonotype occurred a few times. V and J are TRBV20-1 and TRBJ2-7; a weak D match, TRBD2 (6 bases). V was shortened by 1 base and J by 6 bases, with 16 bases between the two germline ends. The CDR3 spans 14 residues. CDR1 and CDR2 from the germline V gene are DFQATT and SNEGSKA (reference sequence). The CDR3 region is CSARGQRVASEQYF. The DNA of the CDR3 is TGCAGTGCTAGAGGCCAGCGGGTGGCGAGCGAGCAGTACTTC.

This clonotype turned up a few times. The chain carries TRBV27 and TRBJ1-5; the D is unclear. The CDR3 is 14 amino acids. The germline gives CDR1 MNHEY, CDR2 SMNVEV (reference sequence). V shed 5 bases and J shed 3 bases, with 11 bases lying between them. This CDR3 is CASSPRPINQPQHF. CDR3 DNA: TGTGCCAGCAGTCCCAGGCCCATCAATCAGCCCCAGCATTTT.

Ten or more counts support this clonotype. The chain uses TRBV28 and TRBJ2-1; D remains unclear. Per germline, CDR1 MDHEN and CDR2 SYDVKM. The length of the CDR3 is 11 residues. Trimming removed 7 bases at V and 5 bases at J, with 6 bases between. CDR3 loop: CASIGNNEQFF. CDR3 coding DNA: TGTGCCAGCATTGGAAACAATGAGCAGTTCTTC. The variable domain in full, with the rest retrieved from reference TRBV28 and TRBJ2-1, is DVKVTQSSRYLVKRTGEKVFLECVQDMDHENMFWYRQDPGLGLRLIYFSYDVKMKEKGDIPEGYSVSREKKERFSLILESASTNQTSMYLCASIGNNEQFFGPGTRLTVL.

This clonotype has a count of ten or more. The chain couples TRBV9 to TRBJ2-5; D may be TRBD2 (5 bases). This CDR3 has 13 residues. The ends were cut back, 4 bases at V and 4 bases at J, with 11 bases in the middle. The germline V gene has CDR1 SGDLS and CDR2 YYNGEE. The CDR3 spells CASSPGLIETQYF. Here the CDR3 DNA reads TGTGCCAGCAGCCCCGGACTGATAGAGACCCAGTACTTC.

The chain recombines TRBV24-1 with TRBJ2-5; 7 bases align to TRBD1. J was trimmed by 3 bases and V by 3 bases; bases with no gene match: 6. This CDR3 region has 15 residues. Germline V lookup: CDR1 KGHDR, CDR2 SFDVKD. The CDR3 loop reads CATSDPTTGKETQYF. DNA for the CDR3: TGTGCCACCAGTGATCCAACGACAGGGAAAGAGACCCAGTACTTC.

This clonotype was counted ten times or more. This CDR3 reads CASSLTGANTGELFF. As DNA, the CDR3 is TGTGCCAGCAGCTTAACGGGGGCGAACACCGGGGAGCTGTTTTTT. V gene TRBV7-3 combines with J gene TRBJ2-2, with D tentatively TRBD1 or TRBD2 (5 bases each). V lost 0 bases to trimming and J lost 0 bases, with 5 bases between them. Germline CDR1 and CDR2: SGHTA and FQGTGA. This CDR3 has 15 amino acids.

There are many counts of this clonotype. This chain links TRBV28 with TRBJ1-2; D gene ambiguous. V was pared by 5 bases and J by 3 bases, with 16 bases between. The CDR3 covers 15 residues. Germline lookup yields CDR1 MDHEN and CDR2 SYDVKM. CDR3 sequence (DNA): TGTGCCAGCAGTCCGGGCGGGTCGGCAGACTATGGCTACACCTTC. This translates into CASSPGGSADYGYTF.

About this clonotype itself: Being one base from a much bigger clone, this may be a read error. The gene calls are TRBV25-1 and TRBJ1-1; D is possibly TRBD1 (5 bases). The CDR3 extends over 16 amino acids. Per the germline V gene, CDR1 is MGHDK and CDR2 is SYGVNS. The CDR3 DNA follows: TGTGCCAGCAGAGAATCCTCAGGGCCCCGGAACACTGAAGCTTTCTTT. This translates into CASRESSGPRNTEAFF.

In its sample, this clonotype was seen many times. CDR3 region: CATLGGGAATDTQYF. The CDR3 DNA follows: TGTGCCACCCTCGGGGGAGGGGCCGCCACAGATACGCAGTATTTT. The gene calls are TRBV6-1 and TRBJ2-3; 7 positions match TRBD2. The CDR3 loop spans 15 amino acids. Trimming removed 10 bases from V and 2 bases from J; junction bases left unmatched: 12. Per germline, CDR1 MNHNS and CDR2 SASEGT.

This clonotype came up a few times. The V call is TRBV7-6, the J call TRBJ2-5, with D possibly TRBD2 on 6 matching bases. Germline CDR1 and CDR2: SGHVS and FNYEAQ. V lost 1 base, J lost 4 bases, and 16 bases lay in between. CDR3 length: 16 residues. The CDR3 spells CASSLGGGARGETQYF. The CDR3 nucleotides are TGTGCCAGCAGCTTAGGGGGAGGAGCGAGGGGAGAGACCCAGTACTTC.

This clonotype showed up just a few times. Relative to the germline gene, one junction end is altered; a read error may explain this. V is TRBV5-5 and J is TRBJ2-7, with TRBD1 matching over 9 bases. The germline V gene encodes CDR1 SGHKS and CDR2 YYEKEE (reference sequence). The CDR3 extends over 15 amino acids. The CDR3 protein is CASSLGPGTGLEQYF. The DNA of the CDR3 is TGTGCCAGCAGTTTGGGGCCCGGGACAGGGCTCGAGCAGTACTTC. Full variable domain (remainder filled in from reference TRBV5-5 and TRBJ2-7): DAGVTQSPTHLIKTRGQQVTLRCSPISGHKSVSWYQQVLGQGPQFIFQYYEKEERGRGNFPDRFSARQFPNYSSELNVNALLLGDSALYLCASSLGPGTGLEQYFGPGTRLTVT.

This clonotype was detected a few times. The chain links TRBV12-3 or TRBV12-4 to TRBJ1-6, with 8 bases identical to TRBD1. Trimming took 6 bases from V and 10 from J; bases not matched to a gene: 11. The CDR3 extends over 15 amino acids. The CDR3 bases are TGTGCCAGCAGACTGGAGGACAGGGCTAGGTCACCCCTCCACTTT. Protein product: CASRLEDRARSPLHF.

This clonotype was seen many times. CDR3 protein: CASSHRTGSNYGYTF. The CDR3, as DNA: TGTGCCAGCAGCCACCGGACAGGGAGCAACTATGGCTACACCTTC. This chain joins TRBV6-5 and TRBJ1-2, with 8 bases matching TRBD1. V trimming: 6 bases; J trimming: 2 bases; junction bases outside the gene matches: 8. This CDR3 spans 15 amino acids. Germline V gene sequence: CDR1 MNHEY, CDR2 SVGAGI.

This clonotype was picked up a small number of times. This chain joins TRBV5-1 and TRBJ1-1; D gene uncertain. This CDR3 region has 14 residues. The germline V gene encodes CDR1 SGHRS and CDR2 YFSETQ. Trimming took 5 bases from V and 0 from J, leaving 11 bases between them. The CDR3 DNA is TGCGCCAGCAGTCGGGAGAAACTGAACACTGAAGCTTTCTTT. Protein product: CASSREKLNTEAFF.

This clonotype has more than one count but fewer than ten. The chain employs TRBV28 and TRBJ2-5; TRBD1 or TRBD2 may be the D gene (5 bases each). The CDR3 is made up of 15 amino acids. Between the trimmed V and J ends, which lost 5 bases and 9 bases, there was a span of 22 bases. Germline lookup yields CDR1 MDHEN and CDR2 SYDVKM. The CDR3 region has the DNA TGTGCCAGCAGTCCGGGACGGAAGCCCCCAAGGTCCCAGTACTTC. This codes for CASSPGRKPPRSQYF. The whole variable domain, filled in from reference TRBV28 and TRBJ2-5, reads DVKVTQSSRYLVKRTGEKVFLECVQDMDHENMFWYRQDPGLGLRLIYFSYDVKMKEKGDIPEGYSVSREKKERFSLILESASTNQTSMYLCASSPGRKPPRSQYFGPGTRLLVL.